This is a list of T cell receptor beta chains from one sample in a study of blood T cell repertoires in COVID-19. Data came from immunoSEQ multiplex PCR; TCRdb stores just in-frame clones and leaves some out. The repertoire holds roughly 250,000 clones, with about 93% as singletons. The sequencing sample was made of PBMCs or T cells enriched from blood (not recorded which). All receptors derive from a woman between 18 and 29 years old who had recovered from COVID-19. CDR3s include the opening cysteine and the closing phenylalanine or tryptophan. D genes are given only for firm matches.

TRBJ2-2	TRBV7-9	NA	CAVGKQGPRTGELFF	TGTGCCGTCGGGAAGCAGGGGCCTCGGACCGGGGAGCTGTTTTTT
TRBJ1-5	TRBV15	NA	CATSRDRVSNQPQHF	TGTGCCACCAGCAGAGATCGGGTTAGCAATCAGCCCCAGCATTTT
TRBJ1-2	TRBV18	NA	CASSPRSGSGYGYTF	TGTGCCAGCTCACCTCGGTCAGGTTCTGGCTATGGCTACACCTTC
TRBJ1-2	TRBV6-5	NA	CASGTPGLVGLGYTF	TGTGCCAGCGGGACTCCGGGCCTTGTGGGCCTTGGCTACACCTTC
TRBJ2-3	TRBV11-2	NA	CASSLRLLDTQYF	TGTGCCAGCAGCTTACGACTGTTAGATACGCAGTATTTT
TRBJ1-5	TRBV4-3	TRBD1	CASSETGDNNQPQHF	TGCGCCAGCAGCGAGACAGGGGACAACAATCAGCCCCAGCATTTT
TRBJ1-5	TRBV5-6	TRBD1	CASSSATGDNPQPQHF	TGTGCCAGCAGCTCAGCAACAGGGGATAACCCTCAGCCCCAGCATTTT
TRBJ2-3	TRBV9	TRBD2	CASSVSTSGRALGTQYF	TGTGCCAGCAGCGTATCGACCAGCGGGAGGGCCCTCGGCACGCAGTATTTT
TRBJ2-1	TRBV28	TRBD2	CASIQFPPAGGGGHEQFF	TGTGCCAGCATTCAGTTTCCACCTGCCGGCGGGGGGGGCCATGAGCAGTTCTTC
TRBJ2-1	TRBV10-3	NA	CAIMGSWKGYNEQFF	TGTGCCATCATGGGGAGCTGGAAGGGCTACAATGAGCAGTTCTTC
TRBJ1-2	TRBV29-1	NA	CSANSPGLGGYTF	TGCAGCGCTAACAGTCCAGGGTTGGGGGGCTACACCTTC
TRBJ1-2	TRBV4-1	TRBD1	CASSHVYETGSTYGYTF	TGCGCCAGCAGCCATGTCTACGAGACAGGGAGCACCTATGGCTACACCTTC
TRBJ1-5	TRBV27	TRBD1	CASSHTQGARVRQPQHF	TGTGCCAGCAGTCACACGCAGGGGGCGAGGGTTCGTCAGCCCCAGCATTTT
TRBJ1-5	TRBV7-9	NA	CASSQDTLTQHF	TGTGCCAGCAGCCAAGACACCTTGACCCAGCATTTT
TRBJ2-2	TRBV5-1	NA	CASRTLASNTGELFF	TGCGCCAGCCGAACCCTAGCGTCGAACACCGGGGAGCTGTTTTTT
TRBJ2-1	TRBV18	TRBD2	CASSPPLATLANEQFF	TGTGCCAGCTCACCCCCACTAGCGACCCTGGCCAATGAGCAGTTCTTC
TRBJ1-1	TRBV5-5	NA	CASSLEGGVWTEAFF	TGTGCCAGCAGCTTGGAAGGGGGGGTTTGGACTGAAGCTTTCTTT
TRBJ2-5	TRBV27	TRBD2	CASSFSGRKETQYF	TGTGCCAGCAGTTTTAGCGGGAGGAAAGAGACCCAGTACTTC
TRBJ2-7	TRBV27	TRBD2	CASSARTSGGYEQYF	TGTGCCAGCAGTGCCAGGACTAGCGGGGGTTACGAGCAGTACTTC
TRBJ1-2	TRBV3-1/TRBV3-2	NA	CASSQGAQVGYTF	TGTGCCAGCAGCCAAGGGGCACAGGTTGGCTACACCTTC
TRBJ1-5	TRBV19	NA	CASSTPLRGNQPQHF	TGTGCCAGTAGTACTCCCCTCCGGGGAAATCAGCCCCAGCATTTT
TRBJ2-6	TRBV27	NA	CASSLNGGSGANVLTF	TGTGCCAGCAGTTTAAACGGCGGGTCTGGGGCCAACGTCCTGACTTTC
TRBJ2-7	TRBV5-6	TRBD2	CASSPAGLAAYEQYF	TGTGCCAGCAGCCCGGCAGGACTAGCGGCCTACGAGCAGTACTTC
TRBJ2-1	TRBV2	TRBD2	CASRRAWGGYNEQFF	TGTGCCAGCAGGAGGGCCTGGGGAGGGTACAATGAGCAGTTCTTC
TRBJ2-1	TRBV11-3	TRBD2	CASSLGLAGGYNEQFF	TGTGCCAGCAGCCTAGGACTAGCGGGGGGATACAATGAGCAGTTCTTC
TRBJ2-7	TRBV29-1	TRBD1	CSVGQASYEQYF	TGCAGCGTGGGACAGGCATCCTACGAGCAGTACTTC
TRBJ1-5	TRBV6-2/TRBV6-3	NA	CASSWPGSLNQPQHF	TGTGCCAGCAGTTGGCCAGGGTCCCTTAATCAGCCCCAGCATTTT